This T cell receptor (beta chain) appears in the sequencing data of a study of blood T cell repertoires in COVID-19 (dated by TCRdb to the early 2020s). Broadly, across the study: The collaborator samples originated in the United States, Italy and Spain and spanned the acute and convalescent phases of COVID-19. Where HLA class I and class II types were available, the types were taken from metadata supplied by the sample provider, not from assay-based typing. The dataset comprised deeply sampled blood TCRbeta repertoires from subjects exposed to, actively infected with, or recovered from COVID-19. The prospective study material was composed of cDNA or gDNA derived from T cells, B-cell-depleted T cells, or PBMCs. The repertoires were released in a freely available public database meant as a resource for research on the immune response to SARS-CoV-2. Nearly every sample came with metadata listing a de-identified subject ID, COVID-19 status, age in years and sex. Samples were obtained from the ongoing ImmuneRACE study (first 160 participants) and from about 1,300 subjects provided by 6 global collaborators.

Each collaborating institution followed its own protocols to collect whole blood in K2EDTA tubes. Collaborator samples were shipped for TCRbeta analysis as frozen whole blood, isolated PBMCs, or DNA extracted from either sample type. This clone was counted only a few times. This clone's antigen is unknown. No qualities accompany the bases; no much larger clone lies one base away. The immunoSEQ Assay, a bias-controlled multiplex PCR, was used to amplify TCRbeta CDR3 regions from genomic DNA. The study's own analysis went as follows. The number of nucleated cells in each sample was estimated from the amplification of reference gene primers within the assay. To quantify the absolute abundance of each unique TCRbeta CDR3 rearrangement, sequence reads were collapsed and filtered. Productive Simpson clonality was computed per sample as the square root of Simpson's diversity index over productive rearrangements. This immuneACCESS table, as held by TCRdb, lists in-frame sequences with V and J called but not all clones. Of the missing ones, under half trace to an unresolved V gene in checked studies; the others have no known cause. D and trimming come from the DNA, and the V and J calls and clone size come from that table. The sample contains fewer than 150,000 clones, 84% of them found a single time. Roughly 10% of the sample is in the top ten clones.

Results the study describes overall, beyond this receptor: The quantity of clinical and demographic metadata differed by source and by participant and was supplied without curation.

Relative to germline, V is 0 bases shorter and J is 9 bases shorter, with 10 bases between their ends. CDR1 and CDR2, looked up from the germline V gene, are SGHRS and YFSETQ. The CDR3 starts with the cysteine, ends with the phenylalanine, and has 13 residues. Just CDR3 DNA is preserved here, 39 bases in frame from base 1. This sequence originates from a woman of 80 years or more in a cohort sampled during active or convalescent COVID-19. Recombination connected TRBV5-1 to TRBJ1-5, with no confidently assigned D gene. The material sequenced was peripheral blood. In nucleotide form, the sequence is TGCGCCAGCAGCTTGGCTGGCAGTTCGCCCCAGCATTTT. Translated, this is CASSLAGSSPQHF.